This T cell receptor (beta chain) was identified during a study of glioma-infiltrating T cells. Notes on the study in general: Tissue-blood divergence was below expectation in non-neoplastic patients, above in gliomas. CDR3 overlap between tissue and blood was very small.

This clonotype was seen many times. Its matching antigen is unknown. The CDR3 totals 13 residues. The germline V gene encodes CDR1 MNHEY and CDR2 SMNVEV (reference sequence). The V end was cut by 3 bases, the J end by 3 bases, with 7 bases between. Using RNA template, CDR3s of TCR alpha and beta were amplified with iRepertoire arm-PCR. TCRdb independently ran MiXCR on the multiplex PCR reads; one entry per CDR3 protein. The repertoire holds over 130,000 distinct CDR3 sequences, roughly 43% seen once, with 20% in the top ten. The V call is TRBV27, the J call TRBJ2-3, with D hard to call. The receptor was isolated from a human donor with low-grade glioma or glioblastoma, undergoing nonglioma brain surgery, or in good health (not recorded which). Source material: glioma tissue, nonneoplastic brain tissue, or PBMCs (not recorded which). The CDR3 is CASSFRETDTQYF. The CDR3, as DNA: TGTGCCAGCAGTTTCCGAGAAACAGATACGCAGTATTTT.